The 5 T cell receptor beta chains given below trace back to one sample, sequenced in a study of blood T cell repertoires in COVID-19. Method: immunoSEQ multiplex PCR; TCRdb's copy keeps in-frame clones and lacks some. Of around 150,000 clones in the sample, approximately 80% were seen once. The sample consisted of peripheral blood. These receptors were obtained from a woman aged 45-60 years with acute or convalescent COVID-19.

The V gene is TRBV7-8, the J gene TRBJ2-1, with D possibly being TRBD2 (6 bases). Germline-derived CDR1 and CDR2 are SGHVS and FQNEAQ. The CDR3 has 16 amino acids. The ends were cut back, 5 bases at V and 0 bases at J, with 14 bases in the middle. The DNA for the CDR3 is TGTGCCAGCAGCCAGAGGCGGGGAAGCTCCTACAATGAGCAGTTCTTC. Its protein is CASSQRRGSSYNEQFF.

V is TRBV7-3 and J is TRBJ2-3; 15 positions match TRBD2. The germline gives CDR1 SGHTA, CDR2 FQGTGA. This CDR3 region has 21 residues. J lost 2 bases, V lost 0 bases, and 12 bases had no gene match. CDR3 coding DNA: TGTGCCAGCAGCTTAACGGGGACTAGCGGGGGGCCATCACCTTACACAGATACGCAGTATTTT. This encodes CASSLTGTSGGPSPYTDTQYF. Complete variable domain (other parts from reference TRBV7-3 and TRBJ2-3): GAGVSQTPSNKVTEKGKYVELRCDPISGHTALYWYRQSLGQGPEFLIYFQGTGAADDSGLPNDRFFAVRPEGSVSTLKIQRTERGDSAVYLCASSLTGTSGGPSPYTDTQYFGPGTRLTVL.

The rearrangement links TRBV7-7 to TRBJ2-5; D remains ambiguous. V lost 1 base and J 2 bases, leaving 11 bases between the germline ends. Germline V lookup: CDR1 SSHAT, CDR2 FNYEAQ (reference sequence). CDR3 length: 15 residues. In nucleotides, the CDR3 is TGTGCCAGCAGCTTAGGGCACCTGACTCAAGAGACCCAGTACTTC. Encoded protein: CASSLGHLTQETQYF.

The rearrangement uses TRBV30 and TRBJ1-2; D might be TRBD1 (6 bases). This CDR3 has 14 residues. Germline V gene lookup returns CDR1 GTSNPN and CDR2 SVGIG (reference sequence). V shed 3 bases and J shed 4 bases, with 15 bases lying between them. CDR3 sequence (DNA): TGTGCCTGGAGCGACCCCAGGGGAATCTATGGCTACACCTTC. Translating it yields CAWSDPRGIYGYTF.

This chain connects TRBV28 to TRBJ1-2; TRBD1 aligns across 8 bases. The CDR3 contains 14 residues. The V gene end was trimmed by 4 bases and the J gene end by 4 bases; junction bases not matched to a gene: 5. Germline V gives CDR1 MDHEN, CDR2 SYDVKM. CDR3 in amino acids: CASSSGQAGYGYTF. CDR3 sequence (DNA): TGTGCCAGCAGTTCGGGACAGGCTGGCTATGGCTACACCTTC.